The rows below give T cell receptor beta chains drawn from one sample of a study of metastatic and nonmetastatic thyroid tumors. TCRdb reassembled clones from the PCR reads with MiXCR. The sample records under 30,000 clones, 15% being singletons. Sample: blood. These receptors were collected from a male donor with papillary thyroid cancer or a benign thyroid nodule (not recorded which). Some clones in this sample may be carry-over from other donors' samples. Both conserved end residues are part of each CDR3. A D gene is named only where the DNA matches it firmly. The size of a clone is reported for some rows only, either as once, few or many, or as a class for expanded clones.

TRBV7-7	.	TRBJ2-2	many	14	CASSLAGNTGELFF	TGTGCTAGCAGCTTAGCCGGGAACACCGGGGAGCTGTTTTTT
TRBV7-2	TRBD1	TRBJ2-5	many	13	CASRRGLGETQYF	TGTGCCAGCAGGAGGGGGCTAGGGGAGACCCAGTACTTC
TRBV2	.	TRBJ2-7	.	13	CASSESAFYEQYF	TGTGCCAGCAGTGAATCGGCCTTCTACGAGCAGTACTTC
TRBV27	.	TRBJ1-1	many	14	CASSFGNLNTEAFF	TGTGCCAGCAGTTTTGGGAACCTGAACACTGAAGCTTTCTTT
TRBV20-1	.	TRBJ2-7	.	16	CSARELTSRSMHEQYF	TGCAGTGCTAGAGAACTGACGAGCCGGAGCATGCACGAGCAGTACTTC
TRBV4-1	TRBD2	TRBJ2-7	many	16	CASSQAQRGGSYEQYF	TGCGCCAGCAGCCAAGCCCAGCGGGGGGGATCCTACGAGCAGTACTTC
TRBV11-2	TRBD1	TRBJ2-3	few	16	CASSLGQGKMGRYAVF	TGTGCCAGCAGCTTAGGACAGGGGAAGATGGGTAGATACGCAGTATTT
TRBV20-1	.	TRBJ2-7	.	12	CSPDRESCEQYF	TGCAGTCCGGATAGGGAGTCATGCGAGCAGTACTTC
TRBV5-1	.	TRBJ2-5	.	14	CASRSQGSWETQYF	TGCGCCAGCAGGTCTCAGGGATCGTGGGAGACCCAGTACTTC
TRBV7-2	TRBD1	TRBJ1-1	many	19	CASSPLKRPDRRGPTEAFF	TGTGCCAGCAGCCCACTAAAGAGGCCGGACAGGCGGGGTCCGACTGAAGCTTTCTTT
TRBV6-1	.	TRBJ1-2	many	14	CASSEVGFLIGYTF	TGTGCCAGCAGTGAAGTAGGATTCCTGATCGGCTACACCTTC
TRBV12-5	.	TRBJ1-5	many	13	CASGLVANQPQHF	TGTGCTAGTGGTTTGGTCGCCAATCAGCCCCAGCATTTT
TRBV5-6	.	TRBJ1-5	many	17	CASSLADGTYSNQPQHF	TGTGCCAGCAGCTTGGCGGACGGAACTTATAGCAATCAGCCCCAGCATTTT
TRBV6-1	TRBD2	TRBJ2-3	many	15	CASSGTSGGPDTQYF	TGTGCCAGCAGTGGGACTAGCGGGGGCCCAGATACGCAGTATTTT
TRBV19	.	TRBJ2-6	many	15	CASKGLAAGANVLTF	TGTGCCAGTAAGGGTTTAGCAGCTGGGGCCAACGTCCTGACTTTC
TRBV7-2	.	TRBJ2-2	many	12	CASSSLGGELFF	TGTGCCAGCAGCTCCCTTGGGGGGGAGCTGTTTTTT
TRBV11-3	.	TRBJ2-7	many	13	CASSPPGTNEQYF	TGTGCCAGCAGCCCGCCCGGGACGAACGAGCAGTACTTC
TRBV7-9	TRBD1	TRBJ2-7	many	15	CASSLVGTVAYEQYF	TGTGCCAGCAGCTTAGTCGGGACAGTAGCCTACGAGCAGTACTTC
TRBV7-2	.	TRBJ2-2	many	15	CASSPPGRYDGELFF	TGTGCCAGCAGCCCACCGGGACGGTACGACGGGGAGCTGTTTTTT
TRBV5-6	.	TRBJ2-3	many	12	CASSMVPDTQYF	TGTGCCAGCAGCATGGTCCCAGATACGCAGTATTTT
TRBV5-4	.	TRBJ1-2	many	14	CASSLGRGDYGYTF	TGTGCCAGCAGCTTGGGGCGGGGGGACTATGGCTACACCTTC
TRBV20-1	TRBD2	TRBJ2-7	many	20	CSARPLPGLAGTGRSYEQYF	TGCAGTGCTAGACCCCTACCGGGACTAGCGGGAACGGGGAGGTCCTACGAGCAGTACTTC
TRBV6-1	.	TRBJ2-3	many	13	CASSNRKTDTQYF	TGTGCCAGCAGCAATCGGAAGACAGATACGCAGTATTTT
TRBV6-1	.	TRBJ1-2	many	12	CASTPLGYGYTF	TGTGCCAGCACTCCCCTGGGCTATGGCTACACCTTC
TRBV11-3	TRBD2	TRBJ2-7	many	16	CASSLFASGSTYEQYF	TGTGCCAGCAGCTTGTTCGCTAGCGGGTCTACCTACGAGCAGTACTTC
TRBV2	.	TRBJ2-7	many	12	CASSRGSYEQYF	TGTGCCAGCAGCAGGGGTTCCTACGAGCAGTACTTC
TRBV5-4	TRBD1	TRBJ2-2	many	15	CASSLDRGNTGELFF	TGTGCCAGCAGCTTGGACAGGGGAAACACCGGGGAGCTGTTTTTT
TRBV7-9	TRBD1	TRBJ1-1	many	15	CASSFETGGVTEAFF	TGTGCCAGCAGCTTTGAGACAGGGGGAGTCACTGAAGCTTTCTTT
TRBV6-4	TRBD1	TRBJ2-4	many	15	CASSQTGGGGNIQYF	TGTGCCAGCAGCCAAACAGGGGGCGGTGGAAACATTCAGTACTTC
TRBV24-1	TRBD1	TRBJ1-1	many	13	CATSDLPGGRAFF	TGTGCCACCAGTGATTTGCCAGGGGGTAGGGCTTTCTTT
TRBV7-2	TRBD1	TRBJ2-1	many	16	CASSPRTGSSHNEQFF	TGTGCCAGCAGCCCCCGGACAGGGAGCTCCCACAATGAGCAGTTCTTC
TRBV3-1	.	TRBJ2-7	.	12	CASRQNTYEQYF	TGTGCCAGCAGACAAAATACCTACGAGCAGTACTTC
TRBV6-2/TRBV6-3	.	TRBJ2-5	.	11	CASMCWETHYF	TGTGCCAGCATGTGCTGGGAGACCCATTACTTC
TRBV7-8	TRBD1	TRBJ2-1	many	15	CASSPRQGPRIEQFF	TGTGCCAGCAGCCCGAGACAGGGCCCACGTATCGAGCAGTTCTTC
TRBV7-6	.	TRBJ1-5	.	13	CASSSGTNQPQHF	TGCGCCAGCAGCTCAGGTACTAATCAGCCCCAGCATTTT
TRBV10-3	TRBD1	TRBJ2-7	.	14	CAIRAKTGYDEQYF	TGTGCCATCAGGGCGAAGACAGGGTATGACGAGCAGTACTTC
TRBV6-1	TRBD1	TRBJ2-1	.	17	CASSEETGTGGHNEQFF	TGTGCCAGCAGTGAAGAGACCGGGACAGGGGGCCACAATGAGCAGTTCTTC
TRBV7-7	TRBD1	TRBJ2-6	many	12	CASSPDRGVLTF	TGTGCCAGCAGCCCGGACAGGGGCGTCCTGACTTTC
TRBV7-9	TRBD1	TRBJ2-5	.	17	CASSLGWDSAGQETQYF	TGTGCCAGCAGCTTAGGGTGGGACAGTGCGGGCCAAGAGACCCAGTACTTC
TRBV5-1	TRBD2	TRBJ2-3	many	16	CASSTGLADPTDTQYF	TGCGCCAGCAGCACGGGACTAGCGGACCCCACAGATACGCAGTATTTT
TRBV5-1	.	TRBJ1-1	many	14	CASSSTLGRYEAFF	TGCGCCAGCAGCTCGACGTTGGGACGGTATGAAGCTTTCTTT
TRBV5-6	TRBD2	TRBJ2-3	many	15	CASNSGSGLGDTQYF	TGTGCCAGCAATAGCGGGAGTGGCCTCGGAGATACGCAGTATTTT
TRBV6-1	.	TRBJ1-2	.	13	CASMRTAVGGYTF	TGTGCCAGCATGCGAACAGCCGTGGGTGGCTACACCTTC
TRBV6-1	.	TRBJ2-2	many	17	CASSERDGLVITGELFF	TGTGCCAGCAGTGAACGGGACGGACTCGTTATCACCGGGGAGCTGTTTTTT
TRBV11-2	.	TRBJ1-5	many	15	CASSLEYGGNQPQHF	TGTGCCAGCAGCTTGGAGTACGGGGGCAATCAGCCCCAGCATTTT
TRBV5-4	.	TRBJ1-1	many	16	CASSLGGGPLNTEAFF	TGTGCCAGCAGCTTGGGAGGGGGACCCCTGAACACTGAAGCTTTCTTT
TRBV27	.	TRBJ2-7	.	14	CASSLAGGALEQYF	TGTGCCAGCAGTTTAGCGGGTGGGGCTCTCGAGCAGTACTTC
TRBV6-1	.	TRBJ2-1	few	12	CASSFLGGEQFF	TGTGCCAGCAGTTTCCTCGGCGGTGAGCAGTTCTTC
TRBV6-1	.	TRBJ1-2	many	15	CASTEGGHANYGYTF	TGTGCCAGCACCGAGGGGGGGCACGCTAACTATGGCTACACCTTC
TRBV2	.	TRBJ1-6	.	15	CASRGPGIKHSPLHF	TGTGCCAGCAGGGGGCCGGGAATTAAGCATTCACCCCTCCACTTT
TRBV6-5	.	TRBJ2-2	many	17	CASSYPRLDRNTGELFF	TGTGCCAGCAGTTACCCTAGACTAGATCGGAACACCGGGGAGCTGTTTTTT
TRBV7-2	.	TRBJ1-2	many	12	CASTPDNSGYTF	TGTGCCAGCACCCCGGACAATTCCGGCTACACCTTC
TRBV20-1	.	TRBJ2-2	many	13	CSARDPSTGELFF	TGCAGTGCTAGAGATCCGAGCACCGGGGAGCTGTTTTTT
TRBV20-1	.	TRBJ2-7	.	14	CSARDFGQVYEQYF	TGCAGTGCTAGAGATTTCGGCCAGGTTTACGAGCAGTACTTC
TRBV11-2	.	TRBJ1-2	.	15	CASSPGLDFNYGYTF	TGTGCCAGCAGCCCAGGTCTAGATTTTAACTATGGCTACACCTTC
TRBV27	TRBD1	TRBJ1-2	.	14	CASISDRGTYVYTF	TGTGCCAGCATTTCCGACAGGGGAACCTATGTCTACACCTTC
TRBV20-1	TRBD2	TRBJ2-1	many	17	CSARGGLAGGSYNEQFF	TGCAGTGCTAGAGGGGGACTAGCGGGAGGTTCCTACAATGAGCAGTTCTTC
TRBV2	TRBD1	TRBJ1-2	many	13	CASNSAGGYGYTF	TGTGCCAGCAATTCGGCAGGGGGCTATGGCTACACCTTC
TRBV4-2	.	TRBJ2-7	many	15	CASSRGGQGEDEQYF	TGTGCCAGCAGCCGTGGGGGGCAGGGGGAAGACGAGCAGTACTTC
TRBV6-1	TRBD1	TRBJ1-1	many	13	CASSRQGNTEAFF	TGTGCCAGCAGTCGACAGGGGAACACTGAAGCTTTCTTT